Below are 22 T cell receptor beta chains sequenced from a single sample in a study of blood T cell repertoires in COVID-19. Repertoires were generated with immunoSEQ multiplex PCR, while TCRdb's copy carries only in-frame clones and drops some. The sample lists approximately 90,000 clones, around nine tenths seen once, with 3% to 4% in the top ten. Sample: peripheral blood. Receptor source: a woman aged 70-85 years with acute or convalescent COVID-19.

The chain recombines TRBV29-1 with TRBJ1-2, with a possible D match to TRBD1 (6 bases). V was trimmed by 4 bases and J by 2 bases, leaving 8 bases between them. Germline-derived CDR1 and CDR2 are SQVTM and ANQGSEA. This CDR3 is built from 12 residues. The CDR3 loop reads CSVGTDNYGYTF. CDR3 nucleotide sequence: TGCAGCGTTGGGACAGACAACTATGGCTACACCTTC. The full variable domain, in which reference TRBV29-1 and TRBJ1-2 provide the parts outside the CDR3, is SAVISQKPSRDICQRGTSLTIQCQVDSQVTMMFWYRQQPGQSLTLIATANQGSEATYESGFVIDKFPISRPNLTFSTLTVSNMSPEDSSIYLCSVGTDNYGYTFGSGTRLTVV.

The rearrangement links TRBV25-1 to TRBJ1-2; no clear D. Trimming shortened V by 11 bases and J by 1 base, and 20 bases separated the two germline ends. CDR1 MGHDK and CDR2 SYGVNS come from the germline V gene. This CDR3 has 15 amino acids. CDR3 amino acids: CAGGPAGFFNYGYTF. CDR3 nucleotides: TGTGCCGGCGGCCCCGCGGGGTTCTTTAACTATGGCTACACCTTC.

The chain combines TRBV3-1 (or the pseudogene TRBV3-2) with TRBJ2-1, with TRBD2 matching 10 bases. Germline V gene data show CDR1 as LGHDT and CDR2 as YNNKEL (reference sequence). The CDR3 runs 16 residues. V lost 4 bases, J lost 5 bases, and 8 bases stayed unmatched. The DNA of the CDR3 is TGTGCCAGCAGCCTAGGAGGAGCGGGGGGGGACAATGAGCAGTTCTTC. Protein product: CASSLGGAGGDNEQFF.

This chain links TRBV6-5 with TRBJ2-3; the D gene is possibly TRBD1 (7 bases). The CDR3 runs to 15 residues. The V end lost 2 bases, the J end lost 5 bases, and 14 bases lay between the germline ends. Germline values: CDR1 MNHEY, CDR2 SVGAGI. CDR3 sequence: CASSYLAGGKDTQYF. Written as DNA, the CDR3 is TGTGCCAGCAGTTACCTGGCAGGGGGGAAAGATACGCAGTATTTT.

This sequence joins TRBV23-1 and TRBJ1-2; the match to TRBD1 covers 7 bases. Being an ORF, TRBV23-1 has a function that is uncertain. The CDR3 spans 16 residues. The trim removed 0 bases at V and 4 bases at J, leaving 8 bases unmatched. CDR3 residues: CASSQSPRGRGYGYTF. DNA for the CDR3: TGCGCCAGCAGTCAATCGCCTAGGGGGCGAGGCTATGGCTACACCTTC.

The rearrangement uses TRBV7-9 and TRBJ2-1; D is ambiguous. Germline V gives CDR1 SEHNR, CDR2 FQNEAQ (reference sequence). CDR3 length: 14 amino acids. V shed 1 base and J shed 1 base, with 5 bases lying between them. DNA of the CDR3: TGTGCCAGCAGCTTAGGACAATCCTACAATGAGCAGTTCTTC. Translating it yields CASSLGQSYNEQFF.

V is TRBV19 and J is TRBJ2-2, with D possibly matching TRBD2 (6 bases). V lost 3 bases and J 5 bases, leaving 16 bases between the germline ends. CDR1 and CDR2 from the germline V gene are LNHDA and SQIVND (reference sequence). This CDR3 comprises 16 residues. The CDR3 loop is CASSMKGLPRTGELFF. The CDR3 nucleotides are TGTGCCAGTAGTATGAAGGGACTCCCAAGGACCGGGGAGCTGTTTTTT. The complete variable domain, with remaining parts taken from reference TRBV19 and TRBJ2-2, reads DGGITQSPKYLFRKEGQNVTLSCEQNLNHDAMYWYRQDPGQGLRLIYYSQIVNDFQKGDIAEGYSVSREKKESFPLTVTSAQKNPTAFYLCASSMKGLPRTGELFFGEGSRLTVL.

V is TRBV5-1 and J is TRBJ1-1; 7 bases match TRBD1. This CDR3 region has 15 residues. V was pared by 4 bases and J by 4 bases, with 10 bases of the junction left unmatched. In germline, CDR1 is SGHRS, CDR2 YFSETQ. DNA of the CDR3: TGCGCCAGCAGCACTGAACAGGGACAGAGCACTGAAGCTTTCTTT. Encoded protein: CASSTEQGQSTEAFF.

This clone has more than one count but fewer than ten. The chain joins TRBV6-6 to TRBJ1-4; D is possibly TRBD1 (5 bases). Germline V gene data show CDR1 as MNHNY and CDR2 as SVGAGI (reference sequence). The germline V and J ends were trimmed by 9 bases and 5 bases, with 13 bases remaining between them. The CDR3 length is 13 residues. The CDR3 protein is CASQGFSNEKLFF. The CDR3 nucleotides read TGTGCCAGTCAGGGATTCTCGAATGAAAAACTGTTTTTT.

Written as DNA, the CDR3 is TGTGCCAGCAGTGAAGTTGGGCGCTCAGATACGCAGTATTTT. It specifies CASSEVGRSDTQYF. J is TRBJ2-3 and V is TRBV6-1; D call uncertain. CDR1 and CDR2 (germline): MNHNS, SASEGT. V was cut by 1 base and J by 4 bases, with 9 bases left in between. The CDR3 is 14 residues long.

The CDR3 DNA follows: TGTGCCAGCAGTTGGAGCGGACAGGGCCATGGCTACACCTTC. It encodes CASSWSGQGHGYTF. The chain joins TRBV6-5 to TRBJ1-2; 8 bases are shared with TRBD1. Germline-derived CDR1 and CDR2 are MNHEY and SVGAGI. Germline trimming cut 4 bases from V and 6 bases from J; bases unmatched to any gene: 7. The CDR3 consists of 14 residues.

About this clone: At one of its ends the junction is not consistent with the germline gene, which may arise from a read error. The chain has TRBV11-2 and TRBJ1-5, with D maybe TRBD1 (5 bases). This CDR3 region has 14 residues. Per germline, CDR1 SGHAT and CDR2 FQNNGV. The DNA for the CDR3 is TGTGCCAGCAGCGTAGACAGTTCCAATCAGCCCCAGCATTTT. Its protein product is CASSVDSSNQPQHF.

The CDR3 nucleotides read TGTGCCAGCAGTCCAATACACCTCTTAGCGGGAGGGTACACCGGGGAGCTGTTTTTT. Amino acids: CASSPIHLLAGGYTGELFF. The genes are TRBV28 and TRBJ2-2; 11 bases match TRBD2. The CDR3 spans 19 residues. CDR1 MDHEN and CDR2 SYDVKM come from the germline V gene. V was clipped by 5 bases and J by 3 bases; unmatched bases: 14.

The chain couples TRBV11-2 to TRBJ1-3; 7 nucleotides line up with TRBD1. The CDR3 runs 15 residues. CDR1 is SGHAT and CDR2 is FQNNGV in the germline V gene. V shed 4 bases, J shed 3 bases, and the junction held 6 bases outside the gene matches. The CDR3 sequence is CASSSYRGGGNTIYF. The CDR3 DNA sequence: TGTGCCAGCAGCTCATACAGGGGAGGTGGAAACACCATATATTTT.

The genes are TRBV20-1 and TRBJ1-5; no clear D. CDR3 length: 11 residues. CDR1 is DFQATT and CDR2 is SNEGSKA in the germline V gene (reference sequence). V was pared by 3 bases and J by 3 bases, with 3 bases between. CDR3 in DNA: TGCAGTGCTAGCAACAATCAGCCCCAGCATTTT. Amino acids: CSASNNQPQHF.

The chain carries TRBV2 and TRBJ1-1; no firm D call. The CDR3 loop spans 12 amino acids. Trimming took off 5 bases at V and 1 base at J, with 5 bases between the two ends. Germline V gives CDR1 SNHLY, CDR2 FYNNEI. The DNA of the CDR3 is TGTGCCAGCAGTTCAGAGAACACTGAAGCTTTCTTT. Translating gives CASSSENTEAFF.

V and J are TRBV5-6 and TRBJ2-2; tentatively, D is TRBD1 (6 bases). V dropped 4 bases and J dropped 6 bases, with 16 bases sitting between them. This CDR3 is 15 amino acids long. The germline V gene encodes CDR1 SGHDT and CDR2 YYEEEE. The CDR3 region is CASSPGQIRAGELFF. Here the CDR3 DNA reads TGTGCCAGCAGCCCCGGACAGATACGGGCCGGGGAGCTGTTTTTT.

The rearrangement joins TRBV5-5 to TRBJ1-5; D uncertain. The germline V and J ends were trimmed by 0 bases and 6 bases, with 10 bases remaining between them. Germline-derived CDR1 and CDR2 are SGHKS and YYEKEE (reference sequence). The CDR3 is 14 residues long. The CDR3 here is CASSLERVGQPQHF. The DNA for the CDR3 is TGTGCCAGCAGCTTGGAGAGGGTCGGTCAGCCCCAGCATTTT.

V usage is TRBV12-5 and J usage is TRBJ1-3; tentative D call: TRBD1 (6 bases). V was trimmed by 1 base and J by 14 bases, leaving 15 bases between them. CDR3 length equals 13 residues. Germline V gene lookup returns CDR1 LGHNT and CDR2 FRNRAP. This chain's CDR3 is CASGLEKPGHLYF. In nucleotides, the CDR3 is TGTGCTAGTGGTTTGGAAAAACCGGGACACCTATATTTT.

The genes are TRBV5-8 and TRBJ1-2; D not resolved. The CDR3 extends over 11 amino acids. CDR1 and CDR2 from the germline V gene are SGHTS and YDEGEE. V was shortened by 7 bases and J by 7 bases, with 11 bases between the two germline ends. The CDR3 nucleotides read TGTGCCAGCCACAGAGTGGGTGGCTACACCTTC. Encoded protein: CASHRVGGYTF.

The genes are TRBV28 and TRBJ1-3; unclear D gene. Per germline, CDR1 MDHEN and CDR2 SYDVKM. The CDR3 has 16 amino acids. The ends were cut back, 3 bases at V and 0 bases at J, with 12 bases in the middle. The CDR3 protein is CASSFSAGLSGNTIYF. The CDR3 nucleotides read TGTGCCAGCAGTTTTAGCGCAGGCCTCTCTGGAAACACCATATATTTT.

V is TRBV14 and J is TRBJ1-6; TRBD1 is a possible D gene (5 bases). Germline CDR1 is SGHDN and CDR2 is FVKESK. Trimming pared 1 base from V and 11 bases from J, leaving 9 bases between. The CDR3 runs 13 residues. The CDR3 DNA is TGTGCCAGCAGCCAAGTTCCAGGGACACCCCTCCACTTT. Protein product: CASSQVPGTPLHF.